Listed below are T cell receptor beta chains from one sample, sequenced in a study of OX40 agonist ivuxolimab in advanced cancers. Libraries were prepared by immunoSEQ multiplex PCR; TCRdb keeps only in-frame clonotypes and omits some of them. The table shows tens of thousands of clones, with about 85% occurring only once. The sample was CD4+ or CD8+ T cells sorted from blood, taken in a trial of the OX40 agonist ivuxolimab. All receptors come from an adult with an advanced solid tumor such as melanoma, head and neck, liver or kidney cancer. CDR3s include the opening cysteine and the closing phenylalanine or tryptophan. Fields, in order: V gene, clone size, D gene, J gene, CDR3 length, CDR3 DNA, CDR3 protein. D genes are given only for firm matches. Some rows have no size entry. The others give once, few or many, or a class for an expanded clone.

TRBV7-2,-,TRBD2,TRBJ2-1,16,TGTGCCAGCAGCTCCGGGACTAGCGGGATCTACAATGAGCAGTTCTTC,CASSSGTSGIYNEQFF
TRBV4-3,-,-,TRBJ1-4,17,TGCGCCAGCAGCCCGAGGACTGTTCGGGCAACTAATGAAAAACTGTTTTTT,CASSPRTVRATNEKLFF
TRBV10-3,once,TRBD1,TRBJ2-7,15,TGTGCCATCGGAGAGTACGGGACAGGGGATTTCGAGCAGTACTTC,CAIGEYGTGDFEQYF
TRBV6-4,few,TRBD1,TRBJ2-3,17,TGTGCCAGCAGTGACTCCCCGGCGGGACAGGGGGCAGATACGCAGTATTTT,CASSDSPAGQGADTQYF
TRBV4-3,-,-,TRBJ1-5,12,TGCGCCAGCAGCCAAGAAAATCAGCCCCAGCATTTT,CASSQENQPQHF
TRBV4-2,-,-,TRBJ1-4,15,TGTGCCAGCAGCCACCCCGACCAGGATAATGAAAAACTGTTTTTT,CASSHPDQDNEKLFF
TRBV6-6,-,-,TRBJ1-1,13,TGTGCCAGCAGTAGGGACGATAACACTGAAGCTTTCTTT,CASSRDDNTEAFF
TRBV5-1,-,TRBD1,TRBJ1-5,15,TGCGCCAGCAGCAGAACGGGGACAGATAATCAGCCCCAGCATTTT,CASSRTGTDNQPQHF
TRBV5-5,-,-,TRBJ2-5,15,TGTGCCAGCAGCCACCAGGTGGGGGGCCAAGAGACCCAGTACTTC,CASSHQVGGQETQYF
TRBV6-1,-,-,TRBJ2-7,13,TGTGCCAGCACCCTAACCGGGGACTACGAGCAGTACTTC,CASTLTGDYEQYF
TRBV28,-,-,TRBJ1-1,11,TGTGCCAGCAATCTTTTAGATGAAGCTTTCTTT,CASNLLDEAFF
TRBV7-2,-,-,TRBJ2-7,15,TGTGCCAGCAGCTTATCACCGGGACCCGCCTACGAGCAGTACTTC,CASSLSPGPAYEQYF
TRBV7-9,-,-,TRBJ1-2,15,TGTGCCAGCAGCTTAGGCCGCGGGACGTTCTATGGCTACACCTTC,CASSLGRGTFYGYTF
TRBV5-1,-,TRBD2,TRBJ2-1,16,TGCGCCAGCAGCTTGGTGGGGACTAGCGGATACAATGAGCAGTTCTTC,CASSLVGTSGYNEQFF
TRBV5-8,-,-,TRBJ2-3,16,TGTGCCAGCAGCTTGTCCTGGGGGTCCCGCACAGATACGCAGTATTTT,CASSLSWGSRTDTQYF
TRBV6-1,-,TRBD1,TRBJ1-1,13,TGTGCCAGCAGAGGGACAGGGCTAACTGAAGCTTTCTTT,CASRGTGLTEAFF
TRBV19,-,-,TRBJ1-5,13,TGTGCCAGTAGTAGCGGTTCCAATCAGCCCCAGCATTTT,CASSSGSNQPQHF
TRBV27,-,-,TRBJ2-7,13,TGTGCCAGCAGTTACCGGGACGACTACGAGCAGTACTTC,CASSYRDDYEQYF
TRBV7-9,-,TRBD2,TRBJ2-1,16,TGTGCCAGCAGCTTGACTAGCGGGATACTGTACAATGAGCAGTTCTTC,CASSLTSGILYNEQFF
TRBV4-1,once,TRBD2,TRBJ2-7,16,TGCGCCAGCAGCCCCCGAAGCCTAGCGGGATTCTACGAGCAGTACTTC,CASSPRSLAGFYEQYF
TRBV5-8,-,TRBD2,TRBJ2-5,16,TGTGCCAGCAGCTTTGGAGCGGGAGGACTTAGAGAGACCCAGTACTTC,CASSFGAGGLRETQYF
TRBV7-9,-,TRBD1,TRBJ2-3,17,TGTGCCAGCAGGTTTCCCCCAAGGGACAGGGCCACAGATACGCAGTATTTT,CASRFPPRDRATDTQYF
TRBV28,once,TRBD1,TRBJ2-7,14,TGTGCCAGCACTTTAACGGACAGGGGTTACGAGCAGTACTTC,CASTLTDRGYEQYF
TRBV28,few,-,TRBJ1-1,11,TGTGCCAGCGTCGGGGAAACTGAAGCTTTCTTT,CASVGETEAFF
TRBV28,-,TRBD1,TRBJ1-5,15,TGTGCCTGGGGACAGGAGGCCCTTAGCAATCAGCCCCAGCATTTT,CAWGQEALSNQPQHF
TRBV21-1,-,-,TRBJ2-1,14,TGTGCCCTCCGGACTAGCGGGGGTCACAATGAGCAGTTCTTC,CALRTSGGHNEQFF
TRBV6-6,-,TRBD1,TRBJ2-2,16,TGTGCCAGCAGTTATTCCGGGACAGGGTACACCGGGGAGCTGTTTTTT,CASSYSGTGYTGELFF
TRBV5-4,-,-,TRBJ1-4,14,TGTGCCAGCAGCTTGGAGGGGTTTAATGAAAAACTGTTTTTT,CASSLEGFNEKLFF
TRBV7-9,-,TRBD1,TRBJ1-2,16,TGTGCCAGCAGCCTTGTTGGACAGGGGCTTAACTATGGCTACACCTTC,CASSLVGQGLNYGYTF
TRBV10-3,-,TRBD1,TRBJ2-7,14,TGTGCCATCAGGGACGGGACAGGGGTTTTCGAGCAGTACTTC,CAIRDGTGVFEQYF
TRBV13,-,-,TRBJ2-7,14,TGTGCCAGCAGCTACGATGTGTCAGCCTACGAGCAGTACTTC,CASSYDVSAYEQYF
TRBV21-1,-,-,TRBJ2-2,18,TGTGCCAGCAGCCCTCAACTCTTAGCGGGGGCGAACACCGGGGAGCTGTTTTTT,CASSPQLLAGANTGELFF
TRBV4-1,once,TRBD1,TRBJ2-5,14,TGCGCCAGCAGCCGGACAGGCCAACAAGAGACCCAGTACTTC,CASSRTGQQETQYF
TRBV5-1,-,-,TRBJ1-2,14,TGCGCCAGCAGCTTGGGATTAGGGCACTATGGCTACACCTTC,CASSLGLGHYGYTF
TRBV27,-,-,TRBJ2-2,16,TGTGCCAGCAGTTCCATCCGGGACGCGGGCACCGGGGAGCTGTTTTTT,CASSSIRDAGTGELFF
TRBV5-4,-,-,TRBJ2-7,18,TGTGCCAGCAGCTTAGGTAGCGGTAACGGGAATATGGTCTACGAGCAGTACTTC,CASSLGSGNGNMVYEQYF
TRBV5-8,-,TRBD2,TRBJ2-7,16,TGTGCCAGCAGCCTCTTTAGGCTAGCGGGAGAGGACGAGCAGTACTTC,CASSLFRLAGEDEQYF
TRBV6-5,-,-,TRBJ1-2,14,TGTGCCAGCAGTTACGGGACGGCTGCCTATGGCTACACCTTC,CASSYGTAAYGYTF
TRBV7-9,-,-,TRBJ1-3,12,TGTGCCAGCAGCTTGGCTGGAAACACCATATATTTT,CASSLAGNTIYF
TRBV19,-,TRBD2,TRBJ2-2,13,TGTGCCAGTAGTAGACTAGCTGGGGGGGAGCTGTTTTTT,CASSRLAGGELFF
TRBV2,once,-,TRBJ2-7,13,TGTGCCAGCATTGGCCAGGCAAACTACGAGCAGTACTTC,CASIGQANYEQYF
TRBV6-4,-,-,TRBJ2-7,10,TGTGCCAGCAAGCGCGGTGAGCAGTACTTC,CASKRGEQYF
TRBV5-6,-,-,TRBJ2-5,14,TGTGCCAGCAGCCGGCGGCAGACACAAGAGACCCAGTACTTC,CASSRRQTQETQYF
TRBV11-2,-,-,TRBJ2-2,18,TGTGCCAGCAGCTTAGAAGTTCTAGGGGCCCTGAACACCGGGGAGCTGTTTTTT,CASSLEVLGALNTGELFF
TRBV18,-,TRBD1,TRBJ2-1,18,TGTGCCAGCTCACGGGACAGACGGTCAATAAGCTCCTACAATGAGCAGTTCTTC,CASSRDRRSISSYNEQFF
TRBV6-1,once,TRBD2,TRBJ2-7,15,TGTGCCAGCAGGGTTCGGCCTAGCGGGAGCTACGAGCAGTACTTC,CASRVRPSGSYEQYF
TRBV10-3,-,-,TRBJ2-5,12,TGTGCCATCAGTGAGTCGAGAGAGACCCAGTACTTC,CAISESRETQYF